The 21 T cell receptor beta chains in this list originate from one sample, sequenced in a study of spatial heterogeneity in lung cancer. TCRdb reanalysed the 5' RACE reads using MiXCR and keeps one entry per CDR3 protein. Seen here are about 2,100 distinct CDR3 sequences, roughly 8.9% observed once, and the top ten hold roughly a fifth. The time point here: sample taken at primary tumor resection. Specimen: normal lung tissue next to the tumor, collected at surgery. The receptors derive from a female donor with early-stage non-small cell lung cancer.

The sample holds many counts of this clonotype. The chain employs TRBV6-5 and TRBJ2-4; TRBD2 matches at 7 bases. CDR3 length: 16 amino acids. Germline CDR1 is MNHEY and CDR2 is SVGAGI. V shed 2 bases and J 1 base; nucleotides not matched to a gene: 5. As DNA, the CDR3 is TGTGCCAGCAGTTACGGTTTGGGGGGGGCCAAAAACATTCAGTACTTC. Protein: CASSYGLGGAKNIQYF.

Ten or more counts support this clonotype. V and J are TRBV5-4 and TRBJ1-4; D is unresolved. The CDR3 has 17 amino acids. Trimming shortened V by 4 bases and J by 4 bases, and 20 bases separated the two germline ends. Germline V gene data show CDR1 as SGHNT and CDR2 as YYREEE (reference sequence). CDR3 DNA: TGTGCCAGCAGCCTAGGCGGGCCAGCCACTATTAATGAAAAACTGTTTTTT. Protein product: CASSLGGPATINEKLFF.

This clonotype was seen a handful of times. This rearrangement joins TRBV18 to TRBJ2-1; 9 bases agree with TRBD2. V lost 3 bases, J lost 0 bases, and 9 bases stayed unmatched. Germline V gene lookup returns CDR1 KGHSH and CDR2 LQKENI. CDR3 length: 18 residues. Here the CDR3 DNA reads TGTGCCAGCTCACCCGGGGGACTAGCCGAGAGCTCCTACAATGAGCAGTTCTTC. The encoded protein is CASSPGGLAESSYNEQFF. The full variable domain, its missing parts supplied by reference TRBV18 and TRBJ2-1, is NAGVMQNPRHLVRRRGQEARLRCSPMKGHSHVYWYRQLPEEGLKFMVYLQKENIIDESGMPKERFSAEFPKEGPSILRIQQVVRGDSAAYFCASSPGGLAESSYNEQFFGPGTRLTVL.

This sequence joins TRBV18 and TRBJ2-5; 7 bases fit TRBD2. The germline CDR1 and CDR2 sequences are KGHSH and LQKENI. The CDR3 is 14 residues long. Unmatched junction bases numbered 3, after V lost 0 bases and J lost 5 bases. The CDR3 DNA is TGTGCCAGCTCACCACCGACTAGCCGGGAGACCCAGTACTTC. It encodes CASSPPTSRETQYF.

The chain carries TRBV7-2 and TRBJ2-1; 9 nucleotides match TRBD1. The CDR3 has 15 amino acids. Germline trimming cut 4 bases from V and 4 bases from J; bases unmatched to any gene: 5. Germline V CDR1 and CDR2: SGHTA, FQGNSA. This CDR3 reads CASSSGQGNYNEQFF. Written as DNA, the CDR3 is TGTGCCAGCAGCTCGGGACAGGGAAATTACAATGAGCAGTTCTTC.

This clonotype was seen at least ten times. The chain is built from TRBV7-9 and TRBJ2-7; D possibly corresponds to TRBD2 (5 bases). The CDR3 has 15 amino acids. Germline V gene sequence: CDR1 SEHNR, CDR2 FQNEAQ (reference sequence). V was trimmed by 5 bases and J by 3 bases, leaving 17 bases between them. The CDR3 DNA follows: TGTGCCAGCAGCCCAGCCCGAGGGAATCACTACGAGCAGTACTTC. Translating it yields CASSPARGNHYEQYF. The full variable domain, with the rest looked up from reference TRBV7-9 and TRBJ2-7, is DTGVSQNPRHKITKRGQNVTFRCDPISEHNRLYWYRQTLGQGPEFLTYFQNEAQLEKSRLLSDRFSAERPKGSFSTLEIQRTEQGDSAMYLCASSPARGNHYEQYFGPGTRLTVT.

By proportion, this clonotype is medium-sized. The chain has TRBV14 and TRBJ2-3, with 8 bases fitting TRBD1. Germline CDR1 SGHDN, CDR2 FVKESK. This CDR3 spans 13 amino acids. Unmatched junction bases numbered 6, after V lost 4 bases and J lost 9 bases. CDR3 loop: CASSPFQGATQYF. CDR3 DNA sequence: TGTGCCAGCAGCCCCTTCCAGGGGGCAACGCAGTATTTT.

This clonotype was counted only a few times. The chain combines TRBV29-1 with TRBJ2-5; D is ambiguous. Between the trimmed V and J ends, which lost 7 bases and 0 bases, there was a span of 9 bases. The germline gives CDR1 SQVTM, CDR2 ANQGSEA. The CDR3 totals 12 residues. The CDR3 region has the DNA TGCAGCGCGTTAAGGAACCAAGAGACCCAGTACTTC. It specifies CSALRNQETQYF.

This clonotype is medium-sized within its sample. The chain joins TRBV3-1 to TRBJ1-5; D is uncertain. This CDR3 region has 14 residues. V was pared by 0 bases and J by 3 bases, with 6 bases between. Per germline, CDR1 LGHDT and CDR2 YNNKEL (reference sequence). The CDR3 DNA reads TGTGCCAGCAGCCAAGACGTACTCAATCAGCCCCAGCATTTT. Translated: CASSQDVLNQPQHF.

By proportion, this clonotype is medium-sized. The gene calls are TRBV14 and TRBJ2-5; TRBD1 agrees at 7 bases. The CDR3 has 16 residues. Trimming took 1 base from V and 0 from J; bases not matched to a gene: 5. Per germline, CDR1 SGHDN and CDR2 FVKESK. The CDR3 loop is CASSQAIGTDQETQYF. The CDR3 DNA sequence: TGTGCCAGCAGCCAAGCGATCGGGACAGACCAAGAGACCCAGTACTTC.

This clonotype counts as medium-sized. The V call is TRBV10-2, the J call TRBJ2-7; TRBD1 matches at 7 bases. The CDR3 contains 14 residues. Trimming cost V 4 bases and J 1 base; bases outside gene matches: 4. Germline assignment: CDR1 WSHSY and CDR2 SAAADI. The CDR3 spells CASSGETGSYEQYF. CDR3 bases: TGCGCCAGCAGTGGGGAGACAGGGTCCTACGAGCAGTACTTC.

By proportion, this clonotype is medium-sized. V gene TRBV29-1 combines with J gene TRBJ1-1; D not certain. Germline V gives CDR1 SQVTM, CDR2 ANQGSEA. There are 14 residues in the CDR3. V gave up 4 bases and J gave up 6 bases, with 18 bases separating them. CDR3 in amino acids: CSVAMGNTGAEAFF. The CDR3 DNA follows: TGCAGCGTTGCGATGGGAAACACGGGAGCTGAAGCTTTCTTT.

This clonotype is labeled as medium-sized. The chain is built from TRBV7-9 and TRBJ1-5; D is unclear. In germline, CDR1 is SEHNR, CDR2 FQNEAQ (reference sequence). V dropped 1 base and J dropped 6 bases, with 4 bases sitting between them. The CDR3 totals 12 residues. The CDR3 sequence: CASSLGSQPQHF. For the CDR3, the DNA is TGTGCCAGCAGCTTAGGTTCTCAGCCCCAGCATTTT.

J is TRBJ2-2 and V is TRBV7-9; 9 positions agree with TRBD2. Germline assignment: CDR1 SEHNR and CDR2 FQNEAQ (reference sequence). The CDR3 is 17 amino acids. Losses at the gene ends were 6 bases for V and 2 bases for J; bases not matched to a gene: 10. The CDR3 protein is CASSFIRLADNTGELFF. In nucleotides, the CDR3 is TGTGCCAGCAGTTTCATCAGACTAGCGGATAACACCGGGGAGCTGTTTTTT.

There are many counts of this clonotype. V gene TRBV4-1 combines with J gene TRBJ1-6; the D is unclear. There are 16 residues in the CDR3. V lost 1 base, J lost 5 bases, and 12 bases lay in between. The germline gives CDR1 MGHRA, CDR2 YSYEKL. The CDR3 loop reads CASSQVPTENNSPLHF. CDR3 nucleotide sequence: TGCGCCAGCAGCCAAGTTCCGACGGAAAATAATTCACCCCTCCACTTT.

In its sample, this clonotype was seen a few times. The chain carries TRBV12-3 or TRBV12-4 and TRBJ2-1; 10 nucleotides agree with TRBD1. Germline trimming cut 2 bases from V and 6 bases from J; bases unmatched to any gene: 4. This CDR3 has 15 amino acids. The CDR3 DNA follows: TGTGCCAGCAGTTTACGCCGACAGGGGGCCAATGAGCAGTTCTTC. Its translation: CASSLRRQGANEQFF.

This clonotype is classed as medium-sized. V and J are TRBV7-2 and TRBJ1-1; the D is unclear. Trimming took off 0 bases at V and 1 base at J, with 6 bases between the two ends. This CDR3 spans 14 amino acids. CDR1 SGHTA and CDR2 FQGNSA come from the germline V gene. The CDR3 region is CASSLAGWNTEAFF. In DNA form, the CDR3 reads TGTGCCAGCAGCTTAGCAGGGTGGAACACTGAAGCTTTCTTT. Complete variable domain (other parts from reference TRBV7-2 and TRBJ1-1): GAGVSQSPSNKVTEKGKDVELRCDPISGHTALYWYRQSLGQGLEFLIYFQGNSAPDKSGLPSDRFSAERTGGSVSTLTIQRTQQEDSAVYLCASSLAGWNTEAFFGQGTRLTVV.

This clonotype was found a few times. The chain recombines TRBV6-5 with TRBJ2-7; D possibly corresponds to TRBD2 (6 bases). From germline, CDR1 is MNHEY and CDR2 SVGAGI. CDR3 length: 16 residues. Trimming stripped 4 bases from V and 5 bases from J, with 21 bases between. The CDR3 DNA reads as TGTGCCAGCAGTTCCTCCGACAGATTCGGGAGCGACGAGCAGTACTTC. It is translated as CASSSSDRFGSDEQYF.

This clonotype ranks as medium-sized. The chain uses TRBV18 and TRBJ2-7, with 7 positions matching TRBD2. J lost 2 bases, V lost 2 bases, and 9 bases had no gene match. Germline V gene sequence: CDR1 KGHSH, CDR2 LQKENI. This CDR3 has 16 residues. This CDR3 reads CASSPTGLGMTYEQYF. The CDR3 DNA follows: TGTGCCAGCTCACCAACAGGACTAGGGATGACCTACGAGCAGTACTTC.

This clonotype rates as medium-sized. J is TRBJ1-1 and V is TRBV11-2; the D is unclear. Trimming took 5 bases from V and 6 from J, leaving 22 bases between them. This CDR3 is built from 16 residues. Germline CDR1 SGHAT, CDR2 FQNNGV. The DNA of the CDR3 is TGTGCCAGCAGCCCTCGGCCATCTGACGGAGGCTCTGAAGCTTTCTTT. As protein: CASSPRPSDGGSEAFF.

The chain uses TRBV2 and TRBJ1-5; the D is unclear. Germline V gene sequence: CDR1 SNHLY, CDR2 FYNNEI. This CDR3 is built from 12 residues. Trimming took off 4 bases at V and 4 bases at J, with 5 bases between the two ends. Here the CDR3 reads CASSGGNQPQHF. The CDR3 region has the DNA TGTGCCAGCAGTGGGGGAAATCAGCCCCAGCATTTT.